Listed below are T cell receptor beta chains from one sample, sequenced in a study of CD8 T cells in ankylosing spondylitis. TCRdb processed the 5' RACE reads anew with MiXCR; each CDR3 protein has one entry. The sample has around 770,000 distinct CDR3 sequences; 10% to 15% are singletons. Sample: blood, either unsorted or a sorted T cell fraction (not recorded which). The receptor source for this set is a male donor with ankylosing spondylitis. Both conserved end residues are part of each CDR3.

v_call: TRBV20-1; j_call: TRBJ2-5; cdr3_aa: CSARDLRGAETQYF
v_call: TRBV5-5; j_call: TRBJ2-1; cdr3_aa: CASSPSTGRYNEQFF
v_call: TRBV20-1; j_call: TRBJ2-7; cdr3_aa: CSASLTSGSRYEQYF
v_call: TRBV27; j_call: TRBJ1-5; cdr3_aa: CASSLSIERVQHF
v_call: TRBV18; j_call: TRBJ2-1; cdr3_aa: CASSPLVLVVDEQFF
v_call: TRBV5-1; j_call: TRBJ2-1; cdr3_aa: CASSLGGPSPGQDEQFF
v_call: TRBV28; j_call: TRBJ2-7; cdr3_aa: CASRSGATEQYF
v_call: TRBV5-1; j_call: TRBJ2-1; cdr3_aa: CASSLWLADLREQFF
v_call: TRBV29-1; j_call: TRBJ1-1; cdr3_aa: CSVLRQNTEAFF
v_call: TRBV11-2; j_call: TRBJ2-5; cdr3_aa: CASSLLKRTDIRETQYF
v_call: TRBV7-2; j_call: TRBJ2-7; cdr3_aa: CASSFPPGSGTYEQYF
v_call: TRBV10-3; j_call: TRBJ1-1; cdr3_aa: CATRGTGAFLTGAEAFF
v_call: TRBV29-1; j_call: TRBJ1-3; cdr3_aa: CSASFSGNTIYF
v_call: TRBV5-4; j_call: TRBJ1-2; cdr3_aa: CASSLDRGEVGYTF
v_call: TRBV29-1; j_call: TRBJ1-1; cdr3_aa: CSVSRGRSEAFF
v_call: TRBV12-3/TRBV12-4; j_call: TRBJ2-7; cdr3_aa: CASSSSPVEYF
v_call: TRBV20-1; j_call: TRBJ2-7; cdr3_aa: CSAREPPYEQYF
v_call: TRBV18; j_call: TRBJ2-5; cdr3_aa: CASSPGQASIQETQYF
v_call: TRBV6-1; j_call: TRBJ2-2; cdr3_aa: CASNRGDSGAGELFF
v_call: TRBV7-2; j_call: TRBJ1-2; cdr3_aa: CASSLDGPRSGYGYTF
v_call: TRBV12-3/TRBV12-4; j_call: TRBJ2-7; cdr3_aa: CASKPGGRRGQYF
v_call: TRBV24-1; j_call: TRBJ2-1; cdr3_aa: CATSDFASGHFNEQFF
v_call: TRBV20-1; j_call: TRBJ2-7; cdr3_aa: CSGMTGTSYEQYF
v_call: TRBV5-1; j_call: TRBJ1-2; cdr3_aa: CASSGTVDYGYTF
v_call: TRBV24-1; j_call: TRBJ2-4; cdr3_aa: CATSDPGGRRNIQYF
v_call: TRBV20-1; j_call: TRBJ2-1; cdr3_aa: CSANPTQRGDIDEQFF
v_call: TRBV4-3; j_call: TRBJ1-1; cdr3_aa: CASSQVRGTLNTEAFF
v_call: TRBV4-3; j_call: TRBJ1-1; cdr3_aa: CASSQGRDRINTEAFF
v_call: TRBV5-1; j_call: TRBJ1-1; cdr3_aa: CASSLGDRVEAFF